The 16 T cell receptor beta chains in this list originate from one sample, sequenced in a study of T cells in localized non-small cell lung cancer. The data were produced by immunoSEQ multiplex PCR, yet TCRdb's version contains in-frame clones alone and is incomplete. The table includes tens of thousands of clones, about 87% detected once. Source: peripheral blood, taken before any cancer treatment. The receptor set was obtained from a male donor older than 55 with stage I squamous cell lung carcinoma.

The chain uses TRBV7-2 and TRBJ1-2; D remains ambiguous. Germline V lookup: CDR1 SGHTA, CDR2 FQGNSA. This CDR3 contains 14 residues. The V gene lost 1 base and the J gene lost 2 bases, with 8 bases spanning the gap. The CDR3 spells CASSLDPWNYGYTF. In DNA, the CDR3 is TGTGCCAGCAGCTTAGACCCCTGGAACTATGGCTACACCTTC.

The V gene is TRBV28, the J gene TRBJ1-1; the D is unclear. This CDR3 region has 12 residues. Germline CDR1 is MDHEN and CDR2 is SYDVKM. V lost 7 bases and J lost 5, with 11 bases in between. CDR3 DNA: TGTGCCAGCACCCCTCGGGGAACTGAAGCTTTCTTT. This encodes CASTPRGTEAFF.

The rearrangement links TRBV2 to TRBJ1-2; tentatively, D is TRBD1 (5 bases). The CDR3 spans 14 residues. Between the trimmed V and J ends, which lost 4 bases and 7 bases, there was a span of 16 bases. Germline V gene data show CDR1 as SNHLY and CDR2 as FYNNEI. The CDR3 bases are TGTGCCAGCAGTGTCGACAGTTTGGTTGGTGGCTACACCTTC. Its protein product is CASSVDSLVGGYTF.

The V call is TRBV15, the J call TRBJ1-1; no definite D call. This CDR3 region has 18 residues. CDR1 LNHNV and CDR2 YYDKDF come from the germline V gene (reference sequence). V gave up 0 bases and J gave up 1 base, with 18 bases separating them. In nucleotides, the CDR3 is TGTGCCACCAGCAGAGACAGGTCCGGTTTGAGAGAGAACACTGAAGCTTTCTTT. Its protein is CATSRDRSGLRENTEAFF.

This clone was found a few times. This chain uses TRBV4-1 with TRBJ2-1, with D possibly being TRBD2 (5 bases). The CDR3 totals 15 residues. V lost 2 bases and J lost 4, with 12 bases in between. CDR1 and CDR2 (germline): MGHRA, YSYEKL. The CDR3 sequence is CASSQFRDSYNEQFF. The CDR3 DNA reads TGCGCCAGCAGCCAATTCCGGGATTCTTACAATGAGCAGTTCTTC.

The rearrangement uses TRBV5-1 and TRBJ1-1; D might be TRBD1 (6 bases). Germline V gene lookup returns CDR1 SGHRS and CDR2 YFSETQ. The CDR3 extends over 16 amino acids. V was cut by 4 bases and J by 0 bases, with 16 bases left in between. CDR3 nucleotide sequence: TGCGCCAGCAGCCCCGGACAGAGTAGAATGAACACTGAAGCTTTCTTT. Translation: CASSPGQSRMNTEAFF.

The V and J genes are TRBV19 and TRBJ1-5; D remains ambiguous. The CDR3 has 15 amino acids. Germline V lookup: CDR1 LNHDA, CDR2 SQIVND (reference sequence). Trimming removed 3 bases at V and 3 bases at J, with 12 bases between. The CDR3 DNA reads TGTGCCAGTAGTATGCGTAGGGAGGACAATCAGCCCCAGCATTTT. This gives the protein CASSMRREDNQPQHF.

This sequence joins TRBV10-2 and TRBJ2-1, with 15 bases lining up with TRBD2. V shed 3 bases and J 7 bases; nucleotides not matched to a gene: 16. Germline assignment: CDR1 WSHSY and CDR2 SAAADI. The CDR3 is made up of 20 amino acids. The CDR3 sequence is CASSDFGLAGGLLFGNEQFF. The CDR3 DNA follows: TGCGCCAGCAGTGACTTTGGACTAGCGGGGGGGCTTTTATTCGGTAATGAGCAGTTCTTC.

The V gene is TRBV30, the J gene TRBJ1-6, with TRBD1 matching 7 bases. The CDR3 is made up of 12 amino acids. J was trimmed by 6 bases and V by 8 bases; bases with no gene match: 4. Germline lookup yields CDR1 GTSNPN and CDR2 SVGIG (reference sequence). CDR3 in DNA: TGTGCCCAGGACAGGCCTAATTCACCCCTCCACTTT. It translates to CAQDRPNSPLHF.

V is TRBV5-4 and J is TRBJ2-3; 9 positions match TRBD2. CDR3 length: 16 residues. The germline V gene encodes CDR1 SGHNT and CDR2 YYREEE (reference sequence). J gave up 5 bases and V 0 bases, and 7 bases lay outside the gene matches. CDR3 nucleotides: TGTGCCAGCAGCTTGGGAGCGGGGGGACCCTTAGATACGCAGTATTTT. Translating it yields CASSLGAGGPLDTQYF.

This chain's CDR3 is CASGDPYGYTF. CDR3 DNA: TGTGCCAGCGGGGACCCCTATGGCTACACCTTC. This chain joins TRBV6-5 and TRBJ1-2, with a weak D call TRBD1 (5 bases). Germline loops: CDR1 MNHEY, CDR2 SVGAGI. The CDR3 has 11 amino acids. V lost 8 bases to trimming and J lost 4 bases, with 8 bases between them.

The V gene is TRBV18, the J gene TRBJ2-7; D ambiguous. CDR3 length: 13 amino acids. V was cut by 0 bases and J by 4 bases, with 7 bases left in between. CDR1 is KGHSH and CDR2 is LQKENI in the germline V gene. The CDR3 spells CASSPPGGYEQYF. CDR3 sequence (DNA): TGTGCCAGCTCACCACCGGGCGGTTACGAGCAGTACTTC. The full variable domain, with the rest looked up from reference TRBV18 and TRBJ2-7, is NAGVMQNPRHLVRRRGQEARLRCSPMKGHSHVYWYRQLPEEGLKFMVYLQKENIIDESGMPKERFSAEFPKEGPSILRIQQVVRGDSAAYFCASSPPGGYEQYFGPGTRLTVT.

The rearrangement joins TRBV4-1 to TRBJ1-5; a weak D match, TRBD1 (5 bases). This CDR3 has 17 residues. V lost 4 bases, J lost 1 base, and 17 bases lay in between. The germline V gene has CDR1 MGHRA and CDR2 YSYEKL. This CDR3 reads CASSPQPVGESNQPQHF. As DNA, the CDR3 is TGCGCCAGCAGCCCCCAACCAGTGGGGGAAAGCAATCAGCCCCAGCATTTT.

The genes are TRBV5-4 and TRBJ1-1; tentative D call: TRBD1 (5 bases). V was clipped by 1 base and J by 4 bases, with 8 bases between them. The CDR3 has 13 amino acids. Germline V gene lookup returns CDR1 SGHNT and CDR2 YYREEE (reference sequence). The CDR3 sequence is CASSLIGGTEAFF. CDR3 DNA sequence: TGTGCCAGCAGCTTGATCGGGGGCACTGAAGCTTTCTTT.

The CDR3 nucleotides read TGCGCCAGCAGCCGGGGGGGTCCAGCCCAAGAGACCCAGTACTTC. Its translation: CASSRGGPAQETQYF. The chain is built from TRBV4-1 and TRBJ2-5; 7 positions match TRBD2. The length of the CDR3 is 15 residues. Germline assignment: CDR1 MGHRA and CDR2 YSYEKL. V lost 4 bases and J lost 1; bases outside the gene matches: 6.

The rearrangement links TRBV28 to TRBJ2-3, with D perhaps assigned TRBD1 or TRBD2 (6 bases each). The CDR3 loop spans 14 amino acids. The ends were cut back, 5 bases at V and 4 bases at J, with 13 bases in the middle. CDR1 MDHEN and CDR2 SYDVKM come from the germline V gene. The CDR3: CASSPSGEADTQYF. CDR3 nucleotide sequence: TGTGCCAGCAGTCCTTCAGGGGAGGCAGATACGCAGTATTTT.